This TCR beta chain was captured in a study of blood T cell repertoires in COVID-19. Looking at the study overall: Samples of COVID-19 (acute and convalescent) were obtained from the United States, Italy and Spain. The analysed material was cDNA or gDNA that came from T cells, B-cell-depleted T cells, or PBMCs.

Germline CDR1 and CDR2: GTSNPN and SVGIG (reference sequence). V was clipped by 4 bases and J by 6 bases, with 9 bases between them. The CDR3 runs to 11 residues. The repertoire was sequenced with immunoSEQ multiplex PCR; TCRdb's copy has only in-frame clones and lacks some. Here the sample spans approximately 300,000 clones, more than 80% being singletons. Input material: peripheral blood. The chain joins TRBV30 to TRBJ1-1; D ambiguous. This TCR was recovered from a woman younger than 45 with COVID-19, enrolled during active disease. The CDR3 protein is CAWTSVAEAFF. The CDR3 DNA reads TGTGCCTGGACCAGCGTAGCTGAAGCTTTCTTT.